The 24 T cell receptor beta chains below all came from one sample that was sequenced in a study of blood T cell repertoires in COVID-19. TCRdb keeps only in-frame clones here, not all; method: immunoSEQ multiplex PCR. The table records hundreds of thousands of clones, roughly 80% of them present only once. Sequenced: PBMCs or T cells enriched from blood (not recorded which). These receptors all stem from a woman in her forties who had been exposed to COVID-19.

The gene calls are TRBV4-2 and TRBJ1-2; perhaps TRBD1 as D (6 bases). Germline CDR1 and CDR2: LGHNA and YNFKEQ. The CDR3 consists of 14 residues. The V gene lost 0 bases and the J gene lost 8 bases, with 13 bases spanning the gap. As DNA, the CDR3 is TGTGCCAGCAGCCAAGAGGGGGGGCGGGAAGGCTACACCTTC. It encodes CASSQEGGREGYTF.

This rearrangement joins TRBV2 to TRBJ2-1; 14 positions agree with TRBD2. Per germline, CDR1 SNHLY and CDR2 FYNNEI. The CDR3 is made up of 15 amino acids. J gave up 8 bases and V 5 bases, and 5 bases lay outside the gene matches. CDR3 region: CASSPTSGGVYEQFF. The CDR3, as DNA: TGTGCCAGCAGTCCGACTAGCGGGGGGGTCTATGAGCAGTTCTTC. Full variable domain (rest looked up from reference TRBV2 and TRBJ2-1): EPEVTQTPSHQVTQMGQEVILRCVPISNHLYFYWYRQILGQKVEFLVSFYNNEISEKSEIFDDQFSVERPDGSNFTLKIRSTKLEDSAMYFCASSPTSGGVYEQFFGPGTRLTVL.

This clone has a single count. This specimen includes other DNA sequences encoding the same CDR3. For the CDR3, the DNA is TGTGCCAGCAGTTACTCTGGGGGCGGTCAGCCCCAGCATTTT. It codes for CASSYSGGGQPQHF. The chain is built from TRBV6-5 and TRBJ1-5; D is possibly TRBD1 (6 bases). CDR1 MNHEY and CDR2 SVGAGI come from the germline V gene. This CDR3 comprises 14 residues. V shed 0 bases and J shed 6 bases, with 9 bases lying between them.

This chain links TRBV6-2 or TRBV6-3 with TRBJ2-7; perhaps TRBD1 as D (7 bases). V was pared by 2 bases and J by 0 bases, with 14 bases between. The germline CDR1 and CDR2 sequences are MNHEY and SVGEGT. This CDR3 is 16 amino acids long. The CDR3 bases are TGTGCCAGCAGTTACCCACCAGGGGGGAGCTCCTACGAGCAGTACTTC. As protein: CASSYPPGGSSYEQYF.

The gene calls are TRBV10-3 and TRBJ1-1, with D possibly TRBD1 on 6 matching bases. The ends were cut back, 2 bases at V and 4 bases at J, with 11 bases in the middle. This CDR3 has 14 residues. Germline-derived CDR1 and CDR2 are ENHRY and SYGVKD. The CDR3 sequence is CAISERGGPTEAFF. The CDR3 DNA sequence: TGTGCCATCAGTGAGAGGGGGGGGCCCACTGAAGCTTTCTTT.

This clone is a singleton in its sample. This chain joins TRBV29-1 and TRBJ2-7, with 10 bases identical to TRBD1. J lost 2 bases, V lost 3 bases, and 4 bases had no gene match. The germline V gene has CDR1 SQVTM and CDR2 ANQGSEA. The CDR3 runs 14 residues. The CDR3 protein is CSVDSGQGTYEQYF. Written as DNA, the CDR3 is TGCAGCGTTGATTCGGGACAGGGGACCTACGAGCAGTACTTC.

The CDR3 nucleotides are TGTGCCAGCAGTTTGGCGGGTGGGGATACGCAGTATTTT. It codes for CASSLAGGDTQYF. The rearrangement joins TRBV28 to TRBJ2-3, with a possible D match to TRBD2 (5 bases). The germline CDR1 and CDR2 sequences are MDHEN and SYDVKM. The V end was cut by 3 bases, the J end by 6 bases, with 10 bases between. This CDR3 has 13 amino acids. The full variable domain, its missing parts supplied by reference TRBV28 and TRBJ2-3, is DVKVTQSSRYLVKRTGEKVFLECVQDMDHENMFWYRQDPGLGLRLIYFSYDVKMKEKGDIPEGYSVSREKKERFSLILESASTNQTSMYLCASSLAGGDTQYFGPGTRLTVL.

This chain's CDR3 is CASSPHSGGASDTQYF. CDR3 nucleotide sequence: TGTGCCAGCAGTCCACATAGCGGGGGGGCCTCAGATACGCAGTATTTT. This chain joins TRBV28 and TRBJ2-3; 11 bases match TRBD2. The CDR3 contains 16 residues. V dropped 5 bases and J dropped 4; count of bases not matched to a gene: 8. CDR1 is MDHEN and CDR2 is SYDVKM in the germline V gene.

This clone was seen once. The chain recombines TRBV7-6 with TRBJ2-3; TRBD2 might be the D (5 bases). CDR3 length: 14 amino acids. Trimming took off 5 bases at V and 0 bases at J, with 9 bases between the two ends. Germline CDR1 reads SGHVS; CDR2 reads FNYEAQ. CDR3: CASSEGGSTDTQYF. CDR3 nucleotides: TGTGCCAGCAGCGAGGGCGGAAGCACAGATACGCAGTATTTT.

The chain has TRBV7-3 and TRBJ2-3, with D perhaps matching TRBD2 (6 bases). CDR1 is SGHTA, CDR2 FQGTGA, per germline. Trimming cost V 5 bases and J 6 bases, with 15 bases left between them. This CDR3 spans 14 amino acids. As DNA, the CDR3 is TGTGCCAGCAGCCCTCGACGGGACTCCGATACGCAGTATTTT. Its translation is CASSPRRDSDTQYF.

This clone showed up just once. The chain has TRBV3-1 (or the pseudogene TRBV3-2) and TRBJ2-4, with TRBD2 as a possible D gene (5 bases). The germline V and J ends were trimmed by 0 bases and 2 bases, with 8 bases remaining between them. This CDR3 is 15 amino acids long. CDR1 and CDR2 (germline): LGHDT, YNNKEL (reference sequence). This CDR3 is CASSQDGVSKNIQYF. CDR3 nucleotide sequence: TGTGCCAGCAGCCAAGACGGGGTATCCAAAAACATTCAGTACTTC.

The gene calls are TRBV5-1 and TRBJ2-3; D gene uncertain. The germline V and J ends were trimmed by 5 bases and 2 bases, with 6 bases remaining between them. The CDR3 runs 12 residues. Looked up from germline, CDR1 is SGHRS and CDR2 is YFSETQ. CDR3 residues: CASSVFTDTQYF. For the CDR3, the DNA is TGCGCCAGCAGTGTCTTCACAGATACGCAGTATTTT.

This clone has just a few counts. The V call is TRBV7-6, the J call TRBJ2-7; weak D call: TRBD1 (5 bases). The V gene lost 2 bases and the J gene lost 4 bases, with 15 bases spanning the gap. The CDR3 has 15 amino acids. Germline CDR1 SGHVS, CDR2 FNYEAQ. The CDR3 DNA reads TGTGCCAGCAGCTTAATAGGGGCCGCGGATTACGAGCAGTACTTC. Encoded protein: CASSLIGAADYEQYF.

The V call is TRBV19, the J call TRBJ1-5; D uncertain. Germline-derived CDR1 and CDR2 are LNHDA and SQIVND (reference sequence). The length of the CDR3 is 14 residues. Trimming cost V 1 base and J 9 bases, with 13 bases left between them. CDR3 region: CASSIAGSRWPQHF. The CDR3 DNA sequence: TGTGCCAGTAGTATAGCGGGGAGTAGGTGGCCCCAGCATTTT. The variable domain in full, completed from reference TRBV19 and TRBJ1-5, reads DGGITQSPKYLFRKEGQNVTLSCEQNLNHDAMYWYRQDPGQGLRLIYYSQIVNDFQKGDIAEGYSVSREKKESFPLTVTSAQKNPTAFYLCASSIAGSRWPQHFGDGTRLSIL.

The rearrangement uses TRBV4-1 and TRBJ1-1, with 7 bases lining up with TRBD1. The V segment lost 4 bases and the J segment 0 bases; nucleotides outside the gene matches: 11. This CDR3 comprises 17 residues. Germline CDR1 is MGHRA and CDR2 is YSYEKL. The CDR3 DNA sequence: TGCGCCAGCAGCCGCACAGGGGTTTACGGGATGAACACTGAAGCTTTCTTT. Translation: CASSRTGVYGMNTEAFF.

This chain links TRBV4-1 with TRBJ1-2; D perhaps matches TRBD1 (5 bases). The CDR3 is 16 amino acids. V was cut by 3 bases and J by 0 bases, with 14 bases left in between. Germline V gene sequence: CDR1 MGHRA, CDR2 YSYEKL. The DNA for the CDR3 is TGCGCCAGCAGCCAGGAAAGGGGCGCCCCTAACTATGGCTACACCTTC. As protein: CASSQERGAPNYGYTF.

The chain uses TRBV5-1 and TRBJ2-1; 7 bases line up with TRBD1. The CDR3 loop spans 17 amino acids. V was clipped by 3 bases and J by 7 bases; unmatched bases: 16. CDR1 SGHRS and CDR2 YFSETQ come from the germline V gene. In DNA, the CDR3 is TGCGCCAGCAGCTCAACACAGGGGTCTGTCGGTCTAAATGAGCAGTTCTTC. Translated: CASSSTQGSVGLNEQFF.

V is TRBV6-5 and J is TRBJ1-6; no clear D gene. V shed 5 bases and J shed 5 bases, with 10 bases lying between them. This CDR3 is built from 14 residues. Germline V CDR1 and CDR2: MNHEY, SVGAGI. Here the CDR3 DNA reads TGTGCCAGCAGTCCACAGCTAAATAATTCACCCCTCCACTTT. Amino acids: CASSPQLNNSPLHF.

This clone was seen more than once but under ten times. This chain joins TRBV5-1 and TRBJ2-3, with TRBD2 matching over 11 bases. CDR3 length: 15 amino acids. The germline gives CDR1 SGHRS, CDR2 YFSETQ. V shed 0 bases and J 6 bases; nucleotides not matched to a gene: 3. The CDR3 spells CASSLGPSGGDTQYF. Written as DNA, the CDR3 is TGCGCCAGCAGCTTGGGTCCTAGCGGGGGGGATACGCAGTATTTT.

This clone was found a few times. This chain uses TRBV6-1 with TRBJ1-5; maybe TRBD1 (6 bases). The germline gives CDR1 MNHNS, CDR2 SASEGT. The V end was cut by 2 bases, the J end by 4 bases, with 12 bases between. CDR3 size: 15 residues. CDR3 protein: CASSERPTGNQPQHF. The CDR3, as DNA: TGTGCCAGCAGTGAAAGACCGACAGGTAATCAGCCCCAGCATTTT.

The chain uses TRBV27 and TRBJ1-1; D is unresolved. Trimming took off 2 bases at V and 0 bases at J, with 7 bases between the two ends. Germline CDR1 reads MNHEY; CDR2 reads SMNVEV (reference sequence). This CDR3 comprises 14 residues. CDR3 protein: CASSLEGLNTEAFF. The CDR3 DNA reads as TGTGCCAGCAGTTTAGAGGGCCTGAACACTGAAGCTTTCTTT.

J is TRBJ2-2 and V is TRBV7-6; tentatively, D is TRBD1 (5 bases). Germline CDR1 and CDR2: SGHVS and FNYEAQ. The CDR3 is made up of 16 amino acids. V lost 1 base, J lost 1 base, and 10 bases lay in between. The CDR3 reads CASSLGGTGNTGELFF. CDR3 sequence (DNA): TGTGCCAGCAGCTTAGGAGGCACAGGGAACACCGGGGAGCTGTTTTTT.

This clone was counted between two and nine times. V is TRBV6-5 and J is TRBJ2-1; 8 bases match TRBD1. CDR3 length: 13 amino acids. Looked up from germline, CDR1 is MNHEY and CDR2 is SVGAGI. V trimming: 8 bases; J trimming: 8 bases; junction bases outside the gene matches: 8. The CDR3 nucleotides read TGTGCCAGCTGGTCGACGGACAGGGATGAGCAGTTCTTC. This gives the protein CASWSTDRDEQFF.

J is TRBJ2-3 and V is TRBV4-1, with TRBD2 matching 7 bases. The CDR3 consists of 14 residues. J was trimmed by 8 bases and V by 6 bases; bases with no gene match: 11. Germline V gene lookup returns CDR1 MGHRA and CDR2 YSYEKL. The CDR3 coding sequence is TGCGCCAGCAGTCGGGACTCTCCGGGGGGTACGCAGTATTTT. Protein sequence: CASSRDSPGGTQYF.